This T cell receptor beta chain was recorded in a study of CD8+ T cells in alopecia areata (dated by TCRdb to the late 2010s). For the wider study: To study T cell clonal expansion in alopecia areata, the researchers applied high-throughput TCRbeta sequencing to both the C3H/HeJ mouse model and human patients. On the human side, TCRbeta sequencing was run on scalp tissue and on sorted CD4+ and CD8+ peripheral blood T cells from healthy controls and from alopecia areata patients with either patchy or totalis/universalis disease. Amplification of TCRbeta CDR3 regions was done by immunoSEQ multiplex PCR using 35 Vbeta forward primers and 13 Jbeta reverse primers. The RNA source kit depended on sample type: the PAXgene miRNA kit for fixed scalp, the miRNeasy kit for PBMCs, and the RNeasy kit for mouse skin. Scalp clonality was compared among normal scalp (n=4), patchy alopecia areata scalp (n=8), and alopecia totalis/universalis scalp (n=8). The research as a whole found: Shared TCR sequences between patients were less evident than in mice, which may be partly attributable to HLA diversity in the patient population. Scalp TCR repertoire analysis is complicated because resident alphabeta T cells in normal human skin are also sequenced, whereas mouse skin is dominated by gammadelta T cells. Compared with normal scalp, lesional scalp had higher clonality and more expanded CD8+ clones, particularly in alopecia totalis/universalis, a pattern that suggests antigenic drive.

As encoded in the germline V gene, CDR1 is SNHLY while CDR2 is FYNNEI. From cysteine to phenylalanine, the CDR3 is 14 amino acids long. Of all the DNA, just the CDR3 is kept, 42 bases in frame from base 1. V gives up 5 bases and J gives up 4 bases, and the segment between their germline ends measures 13 bases. Concerning this clone itself: The specificity of this receptor is unknown. No base-level quality is on record; no much larger clone is a single base apart.

Libraries were built with the immunoSEQ multiplex PCR assay. RNA was extracted from all samples and reverse transcribed into cDNA, which served as template for TCR sequencing. SuperScript III was used to make first-strand cDNA, primed with a 2:1 mix of oligo-dT and random hexamers. A synthetic immune receptor repertoire was used to measure amplification bias, and any remaining bias was corrected computationally. The source study handled its data this way. After raw reads were preprocessed to remove errors, the CDR3 was defined following IMGT conventions as running from the conserved cysteine to phenylalanine. Clonality was computed by normalizing Shannon entropy by log2 of the number of productive unique TCRs and subtracting the result from 1. CD4 or CD8 identity of scalp clones was inferred by cross-referencing scalp TCRbeta sequences with sorted blood CD4 and CD8 repertoires. TCRdb carries this immuneACCESS record with in-frame sequences only. Its versions omit some clonotypes, under half of them owing to an unresolved V gene in the studies checked, with the rest unexplained. V and J calls plus clone size are reproduced from that table; the DNA served to infer D and trimming. The sample data list around 190,000 clones, and 56% of these were observed just once. The ten largest clones represent approximately 4.9% of the sample.

PBMCs were separated by density centrifugation and stained for CD3, CD4 and CD8, after which CD4+ and CD8+ T cells were sorted on a FACSAria. Scalp biopsies and blood samples were provided by unaffected controls. Sequences were obtained from CD8+ T cells sorted from blood. The chain joins TRBV2 to TRBJ2-3; no confident D gene assignment can be made. The TCR comes from a human donor in good health. The DNA reads as follows: TGTGCCAGCAGTCCCGGGTCGGGTCCAGATACGCAGTATTTT. Its product reads: CASSPGSGPDTQYF.